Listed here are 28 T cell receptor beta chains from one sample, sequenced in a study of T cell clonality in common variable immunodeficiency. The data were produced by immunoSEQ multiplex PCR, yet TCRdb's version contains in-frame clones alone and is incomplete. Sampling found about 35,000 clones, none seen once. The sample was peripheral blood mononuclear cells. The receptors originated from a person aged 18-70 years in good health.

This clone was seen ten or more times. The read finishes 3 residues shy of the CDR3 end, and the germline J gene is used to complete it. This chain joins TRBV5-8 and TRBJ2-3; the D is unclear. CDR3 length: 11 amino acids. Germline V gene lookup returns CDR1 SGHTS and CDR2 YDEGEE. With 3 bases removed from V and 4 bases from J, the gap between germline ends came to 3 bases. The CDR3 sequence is CASSSADTQYF. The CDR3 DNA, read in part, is TGTGCCAGCAGCTCCGCAGATACG.

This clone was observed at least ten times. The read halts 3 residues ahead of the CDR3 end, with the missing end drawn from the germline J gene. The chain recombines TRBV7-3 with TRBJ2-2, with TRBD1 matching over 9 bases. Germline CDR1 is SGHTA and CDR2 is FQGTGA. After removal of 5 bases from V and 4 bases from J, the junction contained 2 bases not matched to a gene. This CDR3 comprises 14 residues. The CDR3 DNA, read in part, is TGTGCCAGCAGCCCACAGGGGGCCACCGGGGAG. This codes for CASSPQGATGE. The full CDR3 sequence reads CASSPQGATGELFF. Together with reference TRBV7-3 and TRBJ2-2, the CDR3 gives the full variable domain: GAGVSQTPSNKVTEKGKYVELRCDPISGHTALYWYRQSLGQGPEFLIYFQGTGAADDSGLPNDRFFAVRPEGSVSTLKIQRTERGDSAVYLCASSPQGATGELFFGEGSRLTVL.

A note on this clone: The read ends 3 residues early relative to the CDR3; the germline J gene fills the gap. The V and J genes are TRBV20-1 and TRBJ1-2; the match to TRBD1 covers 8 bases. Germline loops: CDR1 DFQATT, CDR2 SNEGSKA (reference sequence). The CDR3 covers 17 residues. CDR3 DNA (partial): TGCAGTGCTAGAGATCGGTCCAGGGGGCTGCGGGGAGAGACC. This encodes CSARDRSRGLRGET. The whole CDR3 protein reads CSARDRSRGLRGETYTF.

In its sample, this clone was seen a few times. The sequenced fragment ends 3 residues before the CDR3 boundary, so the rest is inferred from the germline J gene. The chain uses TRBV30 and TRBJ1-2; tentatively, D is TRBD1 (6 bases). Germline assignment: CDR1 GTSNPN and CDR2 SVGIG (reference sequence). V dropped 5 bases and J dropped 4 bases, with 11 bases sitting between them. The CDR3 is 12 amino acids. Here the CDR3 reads CAWEGVVYGYTF. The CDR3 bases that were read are TGTGCCTGGGAGGGGGTAGTCTATGGC.

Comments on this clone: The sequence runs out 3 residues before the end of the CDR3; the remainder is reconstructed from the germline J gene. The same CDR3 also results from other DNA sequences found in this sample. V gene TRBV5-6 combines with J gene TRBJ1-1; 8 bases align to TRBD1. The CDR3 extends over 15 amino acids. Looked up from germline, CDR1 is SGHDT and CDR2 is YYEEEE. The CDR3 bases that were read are TGTGCCAGCAGCTTGGCGGGCAGGGGGCAAGAGACA. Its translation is CASSLAGRGQET. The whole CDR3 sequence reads CASSLAGRGQETAFF.

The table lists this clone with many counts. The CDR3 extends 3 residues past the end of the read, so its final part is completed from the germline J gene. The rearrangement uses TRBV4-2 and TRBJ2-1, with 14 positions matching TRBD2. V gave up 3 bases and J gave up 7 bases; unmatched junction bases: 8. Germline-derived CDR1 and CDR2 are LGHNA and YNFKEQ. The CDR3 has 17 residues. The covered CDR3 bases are TGTGCCAGCAGCCATGGGACTAGCGGGAGTTTGTGGAATGAG. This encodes CASSHGTSGSLWNE. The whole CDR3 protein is CASSHGTSGSLWNEQFF.

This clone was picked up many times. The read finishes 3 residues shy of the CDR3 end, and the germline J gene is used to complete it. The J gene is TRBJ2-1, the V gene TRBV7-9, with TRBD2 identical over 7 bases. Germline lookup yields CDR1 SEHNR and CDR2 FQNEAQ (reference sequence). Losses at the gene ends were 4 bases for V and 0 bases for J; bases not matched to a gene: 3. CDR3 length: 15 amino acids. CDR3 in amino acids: CASSSGGNSYNEQFF. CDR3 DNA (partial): TGTGCCAGCAGCTCGGGGGGAAACTCCTACAATGAG. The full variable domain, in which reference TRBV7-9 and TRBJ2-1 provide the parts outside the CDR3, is DTGVSQNPRHKITKRGQNVTFRCDPISEHNRLYWYRQTLGQGPEFLTYFQNEAQLEKSRLLSDRFSAERPKGSFSTLEIQRTEQGDSAMYLCASSSGGNSYNEQFFGPGTRLTVL.

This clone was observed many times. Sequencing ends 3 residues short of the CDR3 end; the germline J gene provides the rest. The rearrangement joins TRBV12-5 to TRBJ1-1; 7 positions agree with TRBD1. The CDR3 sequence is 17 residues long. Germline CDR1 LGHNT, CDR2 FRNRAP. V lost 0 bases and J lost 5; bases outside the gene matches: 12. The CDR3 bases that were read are TGTGCTAGTGGTTTGGTAAGGGGGCGACAGGGCGGTACTGAA. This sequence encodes CASGLVRGRQGGTE. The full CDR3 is CASGLVRGRQGGTEAFF.

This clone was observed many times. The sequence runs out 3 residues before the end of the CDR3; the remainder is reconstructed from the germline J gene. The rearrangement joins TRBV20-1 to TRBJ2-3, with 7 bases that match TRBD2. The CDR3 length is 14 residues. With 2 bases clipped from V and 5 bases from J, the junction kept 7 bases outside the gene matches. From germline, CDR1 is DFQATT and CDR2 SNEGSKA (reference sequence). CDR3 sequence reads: CSARSRLAIDTQYF. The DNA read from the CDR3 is TGCAGTGCTAGAAGTCGACTAGCAATAGATACG.

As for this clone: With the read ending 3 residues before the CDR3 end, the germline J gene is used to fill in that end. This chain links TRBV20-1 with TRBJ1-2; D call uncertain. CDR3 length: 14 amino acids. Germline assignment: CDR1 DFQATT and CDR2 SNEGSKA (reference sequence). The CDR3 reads CSARVSASTDTYTF. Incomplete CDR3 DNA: TGCAGTGCTAGAGTTTCTGCCAGCACAGATACC.

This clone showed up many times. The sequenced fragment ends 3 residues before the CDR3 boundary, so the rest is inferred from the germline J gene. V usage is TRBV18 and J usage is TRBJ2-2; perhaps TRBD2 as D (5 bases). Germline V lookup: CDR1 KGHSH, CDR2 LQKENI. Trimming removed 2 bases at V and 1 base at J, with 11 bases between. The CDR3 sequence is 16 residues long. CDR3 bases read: TGTGCCAGCTCACCAAGTCCCAGCGGGAACACCGGGGAG. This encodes CASSPSPSGNTGE. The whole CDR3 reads CASSPSPSGNTGELFF.

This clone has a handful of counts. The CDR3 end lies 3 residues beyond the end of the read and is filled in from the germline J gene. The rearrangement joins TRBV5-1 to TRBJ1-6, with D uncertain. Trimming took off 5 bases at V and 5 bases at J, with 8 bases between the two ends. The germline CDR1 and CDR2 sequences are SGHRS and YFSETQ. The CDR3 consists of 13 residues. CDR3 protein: CASRKGHNSPLHF. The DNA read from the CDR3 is TGCGCCAGCAGGAAAGGGCATAATTCACCC.

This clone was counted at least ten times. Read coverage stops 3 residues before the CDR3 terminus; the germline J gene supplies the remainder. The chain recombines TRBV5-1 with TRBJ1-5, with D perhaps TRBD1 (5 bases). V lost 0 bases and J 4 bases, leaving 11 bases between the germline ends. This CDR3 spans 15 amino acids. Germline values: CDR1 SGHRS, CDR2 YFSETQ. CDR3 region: CASSLEGLGNQPQHF. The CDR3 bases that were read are TGCGCCAGCAGCTTGGAGGGGTTGGGGAATCAGCCC.

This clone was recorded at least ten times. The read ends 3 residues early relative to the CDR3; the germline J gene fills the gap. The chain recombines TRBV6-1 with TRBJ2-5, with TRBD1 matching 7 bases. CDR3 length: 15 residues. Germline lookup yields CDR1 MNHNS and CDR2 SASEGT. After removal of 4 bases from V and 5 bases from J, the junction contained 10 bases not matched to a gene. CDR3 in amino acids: CASSANTGERETQYF. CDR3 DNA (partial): TGTGCCAGCAGTGCCAATACAGGGGAGAGGGAGACC.

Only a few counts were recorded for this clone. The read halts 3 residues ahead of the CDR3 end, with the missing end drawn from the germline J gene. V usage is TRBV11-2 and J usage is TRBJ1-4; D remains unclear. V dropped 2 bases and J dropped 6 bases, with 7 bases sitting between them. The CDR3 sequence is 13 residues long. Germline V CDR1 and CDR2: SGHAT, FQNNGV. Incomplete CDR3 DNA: TGTGCCAGCAGCTTACCCTTCGATGAAAAA. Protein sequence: CASSLPFDEK. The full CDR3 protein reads CASSLPFDEKLFF.

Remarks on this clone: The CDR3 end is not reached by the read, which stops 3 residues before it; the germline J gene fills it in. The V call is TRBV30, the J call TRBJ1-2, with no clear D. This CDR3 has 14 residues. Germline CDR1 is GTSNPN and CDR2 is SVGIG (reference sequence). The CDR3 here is CAWKTSGEINDYTF. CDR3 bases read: TGTGCCTGGAAAACTAGCGGGGAAATCAATGAC.

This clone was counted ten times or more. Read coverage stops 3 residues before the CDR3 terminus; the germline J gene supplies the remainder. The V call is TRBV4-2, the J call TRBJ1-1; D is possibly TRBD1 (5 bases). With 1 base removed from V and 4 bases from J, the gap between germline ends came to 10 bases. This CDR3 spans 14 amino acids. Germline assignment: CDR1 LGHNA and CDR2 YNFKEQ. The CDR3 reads CASSQAGGFTEAFF. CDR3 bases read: TGTGCCAGCAGCCAAGCGGGGGGTTTCACTGAA.

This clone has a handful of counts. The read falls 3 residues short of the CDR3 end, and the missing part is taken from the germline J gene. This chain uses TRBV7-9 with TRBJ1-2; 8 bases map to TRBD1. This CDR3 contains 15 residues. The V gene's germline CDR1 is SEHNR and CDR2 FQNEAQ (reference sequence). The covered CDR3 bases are TGTGCCAGCAGCCAAGGGACAGGATCCACAGATACC. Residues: CASSQGTGSTDT. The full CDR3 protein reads CASSQGTGSTDTYTF.

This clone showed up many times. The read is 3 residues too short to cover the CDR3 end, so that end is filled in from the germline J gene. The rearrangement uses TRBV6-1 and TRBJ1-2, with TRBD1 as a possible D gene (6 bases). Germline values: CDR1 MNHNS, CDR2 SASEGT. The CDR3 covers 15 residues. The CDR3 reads CASGGLGHPQLGYTF. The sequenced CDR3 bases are TGTGCCAGCGGTGGGCTGGGACATCCTCAATTGGGC.

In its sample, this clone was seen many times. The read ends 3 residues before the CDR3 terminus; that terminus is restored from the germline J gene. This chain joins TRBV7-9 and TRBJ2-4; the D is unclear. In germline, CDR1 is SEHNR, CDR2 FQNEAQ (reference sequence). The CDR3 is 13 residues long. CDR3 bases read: TGTGCCAGCAGTCCCGCCCCCGGGTTTGGT. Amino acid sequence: CASSPAPGFG. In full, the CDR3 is CASSPAPGFGQYF.

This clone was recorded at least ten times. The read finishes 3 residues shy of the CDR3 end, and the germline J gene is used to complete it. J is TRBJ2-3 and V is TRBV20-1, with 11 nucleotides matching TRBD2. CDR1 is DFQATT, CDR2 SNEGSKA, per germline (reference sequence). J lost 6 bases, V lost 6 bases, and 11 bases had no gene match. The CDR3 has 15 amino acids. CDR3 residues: CSATGTSGPGDTQYF. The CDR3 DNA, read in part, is TGCAGTGCAACCGGGACTAGCGGCCCCGGGGATACG.

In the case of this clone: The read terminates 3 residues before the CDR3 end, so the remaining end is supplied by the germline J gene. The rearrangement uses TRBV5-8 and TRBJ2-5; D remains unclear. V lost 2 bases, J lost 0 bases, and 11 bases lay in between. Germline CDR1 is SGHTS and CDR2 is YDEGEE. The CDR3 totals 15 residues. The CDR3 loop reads CASSFPRSYQETQYF. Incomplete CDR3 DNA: TGTGCCAGCAGCTTCCCCAGGTCCTACCAAGAGACC.

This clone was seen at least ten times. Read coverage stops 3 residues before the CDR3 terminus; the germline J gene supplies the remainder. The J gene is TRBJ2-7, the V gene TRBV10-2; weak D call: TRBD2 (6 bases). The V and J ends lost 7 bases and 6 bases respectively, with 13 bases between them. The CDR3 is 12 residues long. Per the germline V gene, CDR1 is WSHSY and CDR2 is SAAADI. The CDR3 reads CASKARAGEQYF. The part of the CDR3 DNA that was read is TGCGCCAGCAAGGCACGAGCGGGCGAG.

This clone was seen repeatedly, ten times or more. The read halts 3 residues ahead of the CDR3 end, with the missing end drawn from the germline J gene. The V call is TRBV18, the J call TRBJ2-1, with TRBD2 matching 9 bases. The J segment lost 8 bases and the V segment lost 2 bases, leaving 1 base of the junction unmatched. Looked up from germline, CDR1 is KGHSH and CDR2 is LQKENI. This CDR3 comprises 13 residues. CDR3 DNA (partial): TGTGCCAGCTCACCAGGGACTAGCTATGAG. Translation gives CASSPGTSYE. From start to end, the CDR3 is CASSPGTSYEQFF.

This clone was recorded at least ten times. The covered CDR3 bases are TGTGCCTGGAGTGTGAAAACTCCCGACACAGATACG. Encoded protein: CAWSVKTPDTDT. The complete CDR3 reads CAWSVKTPDTDTQYF. The J gene is TRBJ2-3, the V gene TRBV30; D remains ambiguous. The CDR3 end is not reached by the read, which stops 3 residues before it; the germline J gene fills it in. V was clipped by 0 bases and J by 2 bases, with 12 bases between them. Per the germline V gene, CDR1 is GTSNPN and CDR2 is SVGIG (reference sequence). This CDR3 has 15 amino acids. Full variable domain (remainder filled in from reference TRBV30 and TRBJ2-3): SQTIHQWPATLVQPVGSPLSLECTVEGTSNPNLYWYRQAAGRGLQLLFYSVGIGQISSEVPQNLSASRPQDRQFILSSKKLLLSDSGFYLCAWSVKTPDTDTQYFGPGTRLTVL.

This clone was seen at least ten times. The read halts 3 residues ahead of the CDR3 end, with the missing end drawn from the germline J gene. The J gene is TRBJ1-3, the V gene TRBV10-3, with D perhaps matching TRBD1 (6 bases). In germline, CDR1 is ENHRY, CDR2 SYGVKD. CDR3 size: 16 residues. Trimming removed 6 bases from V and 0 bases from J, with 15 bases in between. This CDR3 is CAISVNRESSGNTIYF. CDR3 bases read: TGTGCCATCAGCGTTAACAGGGAATCCTCTGGAAACACC.

The CDR3 loop is CSVEEQGKYDYTF. CDR3 DNA, as far as it was read: TGCAGCGTTGAAGAACAGGGTAAATACGAC. The genes are TRBV29-1 and TRBJ1-2; TRBD1 is a possible D gene (6 bases). The read halts 3 residues ahead of the CDR3 end, with the missing end drawn from the germline J gene. The CDR3 covers 13 residues. In germline, CDR1 is SQVTM, CDR2 ANQGSEA. Drawing the rest from reference TRBV29-1 and TRBJ1-2, the complete variable domain is SAVISQKPSRDICQRGTSLTIQCQVDSQVTMMFWYRQQPGQSLTLIATANQGSEATYESGFVIDKFPISRPNLTFSTLTVSNMSPEDSSIYLCSVEEQGKYDYTFGSGTRLTVV.

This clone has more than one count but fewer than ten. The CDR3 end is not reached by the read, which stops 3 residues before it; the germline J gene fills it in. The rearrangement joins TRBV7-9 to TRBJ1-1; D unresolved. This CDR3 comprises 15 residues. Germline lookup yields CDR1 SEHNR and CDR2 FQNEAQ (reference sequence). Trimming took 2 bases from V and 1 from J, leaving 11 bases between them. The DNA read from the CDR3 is TGTGCCAGCAGCTTAAAGAGCACTACGAACACTGAA. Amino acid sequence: CASSLKSTTNTE. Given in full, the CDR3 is CASSLKSTTNTEAFF.